The next 25 T cell receptor beta chains were all read from a single sample in a study of shared clonotypes between healthy human individuals. The protocol was immunoSEQ multiplex PCR, while the TCRdb copy is restricted to in-frame clones and leaves out a portion. The sample comprises roughly 500,000 clones, 60% to 80% of which are singletons, and around 12% rests with the top ten. Sequenced sample: PBMCs. Receptor source: a woman in her 40s in good health. Some clones in this sample may be carry-over from other donors' samples.

As concerns this clone: Other DNA sequences within the sample encode an identical CDR3. This rearrangement joins TRBV6-1 to TRBJ2-7; maybe TRBD2 (5 bases). The CDR3 length is 14 residues. V was pared by 0 bases and J by 2 bases, with 8 bases between. Germline-derived CDR1 and CDR2 are MNHNS and SASEGT. The CDR3 is CASSEARGPYEQYF. The CDR3 nucleotides read TGTGCCAGCAGTGAAGCGAGAGGGCCCTACGAGCAGTACTTC.

Comment on this clone: One base separates it from a far larger clone, so it is likely a read error. The chain combines TRBV6-1 with TRBJ2-2; D remains ambiguous. V lost 1 base and J lost 3, with 9 bases in between. Germline values: CDR1 MNHNS, CDR2 SASEGT. This CDR3 has 15 residues. The CDR3 bases are TGTGCCAGCAGTGAAGAAGAAGGAGACACCGGGGAGCTGTTTTTT. Translation gives CASSEEEGDTGELFF.

Concerning this clone: Germline is not matched at one junction end, which may reflect a read error. The rearrangement links TRBV25-1 to TRBJ1-2, with D hard to call. In germline, CDR1 is MGHDK, CDR2 SYGVNS. The CDR3 loop spans 11 amino acids. The CDR3 sequence: CASSEPWAIFF. The DNA of the CDR3 is TGTGCCAGCAGTGAACCTTGGGCGATCTTCTTC.

The sample holds one count of this clone. V gene TRBV27 combines with J gene TRBJ2-7; either TRBD1 or TRBD2 may supply D (5 bases each). Trimming took 5 bases from V and 4 from J, leaving 18 bases between them. In germline, CDR1 is MNHEY, CDR2 SMNVEV (reference sequence). CDR3 size: 15 residues. The CDR3 sequence: CASSQPGAGSYEQYF. In DNA form, the CDR3 reads TGTGCCAGCAGTCAGCCCGGGGCAGGGAGTTACGAGCAGTACTTC.

The chain couples TRBV4-3 to TRBJ2-1; 7 bases agree with TRBD2. This CDR3 spans 16 amino acids. Germline trimming cut 0 bases from V and 4 bases from J; bases unmatched to any gene: 6. Germline CDR1 is LGHNA and CDR2 is YSLEER. The CDR3 spells CASSQDLQRGYNEQFF. The DNA for the CDR3 is TGCGCCAGCAGCCAAGATCTTCAGCGGGGTTACAATGAGCAGTTCTTC.

The chain joins TRBV27 to TRBJ2-5, with TRBD2 matching 10 bases. CDR3 length: 18 residues. J lost 5 bases, V lost 7 bases, and 19 bases had no gene match. Germline assignment: CDR1 MNHEY and CDR2 SMNVEV (reference sequence). The DNA of the CDR3 is TGTGCCAGCACCCGATGGGCTAGCGGGAGCCCTTCAGGGGAGACCCAGTACTTC. Its protein is CASTRWASGSPSGETQYF.

The rearrangement uses TRBV5-6 and TRBJ1-2; unclear D gene. Trimming shortened V by 5 bases and J by 4 bases, and 18 bases separated the two germline ends. CDR1 and CDR2 from the germline V gene are SGHDT and YYEEEE. This CDR3 comprises 15 residues. The CDR3, as DNA: TGTGCCAGCAGGGATTGGGGTCGGGGTGGCTATGGCTACACCTTC. It specifies CASRDWGRGGYGYTF.

This clone has only one observation. The CDR3 coding sequence is TGTGCCAGCAGCTTAGGGACAGGGGGCATCACCGGGGAGCTGTTTTTT. Amino acids: CASSLGTGGITGELFF. The chain recombines TRBV7-2 with TRBJ2-2; 11 bases are a match to TRBD1. The germline gives CDR1 SGHTA, CDR2 FQGNSA. This CDR3 has 16 amino acids. The J segment lost 4 bases and the V segment lost 1 base, leaving 2 bases of the junction unmatched.

The chain uses TRBV5-1 and TRBJ2-5, with D uncertain. From germline, CDR1 is SGHRS and CDR2 YFSETQ. V was clipped by 2 bases and J by 2 bases, with 7 bases between them. The CDR3 runs 13 residues. For the CDR3, the DNA is TGCGCCAGCAGCTTTCAAGGACAAGAGACCCAGTACTTC. It encodes CASSFQGQETQYF.

Of note for this clone: Other DNA sequences of this sample code for an identical CDR3. The chain combines TRBV28 with TRBJ1-5, with unresolved D. Deletions cut 1 base from V and 6 bases from J, with 4 bases between. The CDR3 runs to 12 residues. The germline V gene has CDR1 MDHEN and CDR2 SYDVKM. For the CDR3, the DNA is TGTGCCAGCAGTTTATACGGTCAGCCCCAGCATTTT. Protein: CASSLYGQPQHF.

This clone was detected only a few times. The sample holds other DNA sequences that translate to the same CDR3. The J gene is TRBJ2-2, the V gene TRBV7-2, with TRBD2 identical over 9 bases. The CDR3 is 14 residues long. Germline CDR1 and CDR2: SGHTA and FQGNSA. V was pared by 6 bases and J by 5 bases, with 4 bases of the junction left unmatched. This chain's CDR3 is CASSPTSGTGELFF. For the CDR3, the DNA is TGTGCCAGCAGTCCCACTAGCGGGACCGGGGAGCTGTTTTTT.

This clone showed up many times. V and J are TRBV7-9 and TRBJ2-2, with D uncertain. This CDR3 is 13 amino acids long. Looked up from germline, CDR1 is SEHNR and CDR2 is FQNEAQ (reference sequence). The germline V and J ends were trimmed by 4 bases and 2 bases, with 5 bases remaining between them. The DNA of the CDR3 is TGTGCCAGCAGCTCGACAAACACCGGGGAGCTGTTTTTT. It yields the protein CASSSTNTGELFF.

The genes are TRBV7-3 and TRBJ2-2, with 14 nucleotides matching TRBD2. The germline V gene encodes CDR1 SGHTA and CDR2 FQGTGA. This CDR3 has 19 amino acids. The ends lost 3 bases at V and 4 bases at J; junction bases unmatched: 10. The CDR3 DNA reads TGTGCCAGCAGCTTGATCAGGGGCGGACTAGCGGGAGGCACCGGGGAGCTGTTTTTT. This translates into CASSLIRGGLAGGTGELFF.

This rearrangement joins TRBV27 to TRBJ2-7; D is tentatively TRBD1 or TRBD2 (5 bases each). Per germline, CDR1 MNHEY and CDR2 SMNVEV (reference sequence). The V gene lost 7 bases and the J gene lost 0 bases, with 22 bases spanning the gap. CDR3 length equals 17 residues. CDR3 bases: TGTGCCAGCACTCTCCCCGCCCCAGGGAGAAACTCCTACGAGCAGTACTTC. Its protein product is CASTLPAPGRNSYEQYF.

This chain uses TRBV7-8 with TRBJ2-5; D is ambiguous. The tail of the sequence fits TRBJ2-7 better, so the J call may be wrong. Germline V gene sequence: CDR1 SGHVS, CDR2 FQNEAQ. CDR3 length equals 15 residues. CDR3 sequence: CASSLGRRVSYEQYF. The CDR3 DNA is TGTGCCAGCAGCTTAGGTCGCCGGGTCTCCTACGAGCAGTACTTC.

The chain employs TRBV28 and TRBJ2-2; tentative D call: TRBD2 (6 bases). The V end was cut by 3 bases, the J end by 4 bases, with 12 bases between. The CDR3 runs 15 residues. The germline CDR1 and CDR2 sequences are MDHEN and SYDVKM. The CDR3 coding sequence is TGTGCCAGCAGTTTGGCCAGCGGGTCCACCGGGGAGCTGTTTTTT. It codes for CASSLASGSTGELFF.

The V gene is TRBV4-2, the J gene TRBJ2-5; 11 positions match TRBD2. CDR1 and CDR2 from the germline V gene are LGHNA and YNFKEQ. This CDR3 spans 17 amino acids. The V gene end was trimmed by 0 bases and the J gene end by 1 base; junction bases not matched to a gene: 4. CDR3 bases: TGTGCCAGCAGCCAAGATTTGGGACTAGCGGCCCAAGAGACCCAGTACTTC. This codes for CASSQDLGLAAQETQYF.

Concerning this clone: A far larger clone is one nucleotide away, so this likely arose from a read error. Distinct nucleotide sequences in the sample also encode this CDR3. The V call is TRBV5-6, the J call TRBJ2-7; D not certain. Germline CDR1 and CDR2: SGHDT and YYEEEE. The CDR3 consists of 12 residues. CDR3 loop: CASSTSTYEQYF. The CDR3 DNA reads as TGTGCCAGCAGCACTTCCACCTACGAACAGTACTTC.

This sequence joins TRBV2 and TRBJ2-7; D is possibly TRBD2 (5 bases). The length of the CDR3 is 11 residues. V lost 6 bases and J 2 bases, leaving 5 bases between the germline ends. Per the germline V gene, CDR1 is SNHLY and CDR2 is FYNNEI. CDR3 DNA: TGTGCCAGCAGGACTACCTACGAGCAGTACTTC. Translated: CASRTTYEQYF.

This clone was observed a single time. The chain recombines TRBV20-1 with TRBJ2-5; D uncertain. The CDR3 consists of 11 residues. From germline, CDR1 is DFQATT and CDR2 SNEGSKA (reference sequence). For the CDR3, the DNA is TGCACCGGAATACCTGAAGAGACCCAGTACTTC. Protein sequence: CTGIPEETQYF.

V gene TRBV4-2 combines with J gene TRBJ2-7, with D tentatively TRBD2 (5 bases). Trimming stripped 3 bases from V and 5 bases from J, with 14 bases between. The CDR3 is 14 residues long. Germline CDR1 is LGHNA and CDR2 is YNFKEQ. CDR3 DNA sequence: TGTGCCAGCAGCCAGCTAGCTATGAGGAACGAGCAGTACTTC. Translation gives CASSQLAMRNEQYF.

The chain is built from TRBV5-1 and TRBJ2-1; D perhaps matches TRBD2 (5 bases). Trimming stripped 1 base from V and 7 bases from J, with 6 bases between. From germline, CDR1 is SGHRS and CDR2 YFSETQ. The CDR3 loop spans 12 amino acids. The CDR3 DNA reads as TGCGCCAGCAGCTTGAAGCGGAATGAGCAGTTCTTC. Its translation is CASSLKRNEQFF.

V is TRBV18 and J is TRBJ2-1, with D uncertain. The CDR3 covers 14 residues. Germline lookup yields CDR1 KGHSH and CDR2 LQKENI. The V gene lost 3 bases and the J gene lost 5 bases, with 11 bases spanning the gap. CDR3 in amino acids: CASSPRASNNEQFF. Written as DNA, the CDR3 is TGTGCCAGCTCACCCCGGGCCTCAAACAATGAGCAGTTCTTC.

The chain uses TRBV7-9 and TRBJ2-2, with 13 bases aligning to TRBD2. The CDR3 covers 15 residues. J lost 6 bases, V lost 8 bases, and 6 bases had no gene match. Germline-derived CDR1 and CDR2 are SEHNR and FQNEAQ (reference sequence). The CDR3 DNA follows: TGTGCCAGCGGGCGACTAGCGGGAGGTTCCGGGGAGCTGTTTTTT. It translates to CASGRLAGGSGELFF. Based on the CDR3 plus reference TRBV7-9 and TRBJ2-2, the full variable domain is DTGVSQNPRHKITKRGQNVTFRCDPISEHNRLYWYRQTLGQGPEFLTYFQNEAQLEKSRLLSDRFSAERPKGSFSTLEIQRTEQGDSAMYLCASGRLAGGSGELFFGEGSRLTVL.

The chain has TRBV15 and TRBJ2-1; the D is unclear. Trimming removed 2 bases from V and 8 bases from J, with 16 bases in between. The germline V gene encodes CDR1 LNHNV and CDR2 YYDKDF (reference sequence). This CDR3 has 15 residues. This CDR3 is CATSRSRLGSDEQFF. CDR3 coding DNA: TGTGCCACCAGCAGAAGTCGGTTAGGATCCGATGAGCAGTTCTTC.